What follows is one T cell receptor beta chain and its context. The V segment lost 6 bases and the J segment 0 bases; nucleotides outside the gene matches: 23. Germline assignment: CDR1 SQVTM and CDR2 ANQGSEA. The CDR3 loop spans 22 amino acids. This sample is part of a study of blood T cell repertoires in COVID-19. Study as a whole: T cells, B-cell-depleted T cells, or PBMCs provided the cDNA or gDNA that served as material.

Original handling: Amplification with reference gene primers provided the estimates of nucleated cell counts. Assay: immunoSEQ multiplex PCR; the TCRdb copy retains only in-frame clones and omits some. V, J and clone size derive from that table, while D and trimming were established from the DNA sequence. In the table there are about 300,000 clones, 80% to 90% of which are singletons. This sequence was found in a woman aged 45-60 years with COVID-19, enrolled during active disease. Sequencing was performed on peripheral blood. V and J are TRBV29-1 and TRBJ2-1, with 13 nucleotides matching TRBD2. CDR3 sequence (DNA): TGCAGCGTAGGGGGGGACAGGACTCCGGGACTAGCGGGACATATCTCCTACAATGAGCAGTTCTTC. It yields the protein CSVGGDRTPGLAGHISYNEQFF.